The subject of this entry is one T cell receptor beta chain. What it binds is unknown. These data originate in a study of beta chain features in type 1 diabetes. Study-level background: Across the samples, some 98,000,000 sorted cells were examined in total.

This CDR3 has 16 residues. Trimming took 6 bases from V and 2 from J; bases not matched to a gene: 6. CDR1 and CDR2 (germline): SGHNT, YENEEA. Of the isolated RNA, all was reverse transcribed, and so the sequenced material was expressed TCRB transcripts. Some clones are missing from TCRdb's copy, which holds only in-frame ones; the method was immunoSEQ multiplex PCR. This sample has roughly 400,000 clones, with less than 15% found just once. Sorted cells reached over 95% purity in every population. Study outcomes and limitations: All four CD4+ subsets from Type 1 diabetes patients carried moderately but significantly shorter TCRB CDR3s. Naive, central memory and regulatory TCRB repertoires appeared more similar among patients than healthy donors.

The material sequenced was naive CD4+ T cells from blood. This receptor was identified in a woman under 30 in good health. J is TRBJ2-3 and V is TRBV11-3; TRBD2 matches at 12 bases. CDR3 sequence: CASSQGLAGTTDTQYF. Here the CDR3 DNA reads TGTGCCAGCAGTCAAGGACTAGCGGGGACCACAGATACGCAGTATTTT.